This T cell receptor beta chain was profiled in a study of cytomegalovirus exposure and HLA in healthy donors. PCR amplification relied on 60 Vbeta primers (plus 13 Jbeta primers). Assay: immunoSEQ multiplex PCR; the TCRdb copy retains only in-frame clones and omits some. The sample gives around 91,000 clones, 70% to 85% of which show up once; around 2.3% is in the top ten. The sequence was obtained from a man aged 18 to 29 in good health and CMV-seronegative. Sequenced: PBMCs.

The CDR3 reads CASSETSASTDTQYF. The DNA for the CDR3 is TGTGCCAGCAGCGAGACTAGCGCCAGCACAGATACGCAGTATTTT. The V call is TRBV9, the J call TRBJ2-3; 8 bases are shared with TRBD2. This CDR3 is 15 amino acids long. V was clipped by 3 bases and J by 0 bases; unmatched bases: 3. CDR1 and CDR2 from the germline V gene are SGDLS and YYNGEE.